This T cell receptor (beta chain) was sequenced for a study of cytotoxic CD8 clonotypes in ibrutinib-treated CLL. Across the study: Responses: around 25 partial, 2 complete; after median approximately 67 months, around 15 stayed remitted, around twelve progressed. Timing of response sample collection was a median roughly twelve months after treatment start, with a range of 6 to 36. Findings and caveats of the study: A difference in sampling times existed between sustained-remission and progressing patients. Pretreatment clonality was elevated relative to age-matched healthy donors and paralleled circulating CD8+ T-cell counts.

V dropped 3 bases and J dropped 5; count of bases not matched to a gene: 15. The CDR3 contains 18 residues. CDR1 is MDHEN and CDR2 is SYDVKM in the germline V gene. This clone was seen only once. Its antigen is unknown. Profiled with immunoSEQ multiplex PCR; TCRdb holds only in-frame clones, not every one. The table lists 250,000 to 350,000 clones, around 69% of them singletons. This rearrangement joins TRBV28 to TRBJ2-7; 11 nucleotides align to TRBD2. The source of this sequence is a human donor with chronic lymphocytic leukemia. Sequenced material: PBMCs, taken at disease progression, from a patient treated with ibrutinib. This CDR3 reads CASSFFSLAGGRAHEQYF. CDR3 bases: TGTGCCAGCAGTTTTTTTAGCCTAGCGGGAGGTAGAGCCCACGAGCAGTACTTC.